The entry that follows covers one T cell receptor (beta chain) sequence. Germline V gene lookup returns CDR1 KGHSH and CDR2 LQKENI. CDR3 length equals 17 residues. V lost 4 bases to trimming and J lost 4 bases; unmatched junction nucleotides: 15. This specimen comes from a study of control samples from healthy donors and cancer patients. The repertoire was sequenced with immunoSEQ multiplex PCR; TCRdb's copy has only in-frame clones and lacks some. The table has some 140,000 clones, more than 90% seen once; the top ten hold around 11%. Material for sequencing was blood. The chain combines TRBV18 with TRBJ2-7; 8 bases fit TRBD1. The sequence came from a man aged 30 to 39 in good health. CDR3 nucleotide sequence: TGTGCCAGCTCACTAGGACAGGGTTTTTCGGCAGGGTACGAGCAGTACTTC. Translating gives CASSLGQGFSAGYEQYF.